The next 12 T cell receptor beta chains were all read from a single sample in a study of cytomegalovirus exposure and HLA in healthy donors (dated 2017 in TCRdb). Library generation was performed with the immunoSEQ multiplex PCR assay. A mixture of 60 forward primers for TCR Vbeta segments and 13 reverse primers for TCR Jbeta segments was used in the multiplex PCR. The source is immuneACCESS, and TCRdb retained only in-frame sequences with V and J called. Part of the clones is not carried over; for the studies checked, unresolved V genes explain less than half of this, and the remainder is unexplained. The sample records some 120,000 clones, about four fifths of which are singletons. Of the sample, 4% to 5.5% is held by the ten largest clones. Source material: PBMCs. The receptor source for this set is a man aged 25-45 years in good health and CMV-seropositive.

A remark on this clone: At one boundary the junction diverges from the germline segment, which might be a read error. This chain uses TRBV15 with TRBJ1-2; D ambiguous. Germline CDR1 LNHNV, CDR2 YYDKDF (reference sequence). The CDR3 extends over 13 amino acids. The CDR3: CATSRDPNYGYAF. The CDR3 nucleotides read TGTGCCACCAGCAGAGATCCGAACTATGGCTACGCCTTC.

The chain is built from TRBV28 and TRBJ2-7, with TRBD1 as a possible D gene (6 bases). V was shortened by 3 bases and J by 3 bases, with 9 bases between the two germline ends. CDR3 length: 13 amino acids. CDR1 is MDHEN, CDR2 SYDVKM, per germline. The CDR3 nucleotides read TGTGCCAGCAGTTTCCGACAGGTCTACGAGCAGTACTTC. It specifies CASSFRQVYEQYF.

The gene calls are TRBV5-1 and TRBJ1-3, with a weak D call TRBD1 (5 bases). The CDR3 is made up of 13 amino acids. V was pared by 0 bases and J by 6 bases, with 7 bases between. Germline CDR1 SGHRS, CDR2 YFSETQ. This CDR3 is CASSLAGQNTIYF. In nucleotides, the CDR3 is TGCGCCAGCAGCTTGGCCGGACAAAACACCATATATTTT.

The genes are TRBV28 and TRBJ1-2; D possibly corresponds to TRBD1 (5 bases). The CDR3 is made up of 16 amino acids. Trimming pared 6 bases from V and 2 bases from J, leaving 19 bases between. Germline V gives CDR1 MDHEN, CDR2 SYDVKM. CDR3 in DNA: TGTGCCAGCAGGGAACTAATACCAGGGCGGAACTATGGCTACACCTTC. It codes for CASRELIPGRNYGYTF.

This chain uses TRBV30 with TRBJ2-3; 7 nucleotides align to TRBD2. Germline V lookup: CDR1 GTSNPN, CDR2 SVGIG (reference sequence). V lost 5 bases to trimming and J lost 4 bases; unmatched junction nucleotides: 6. The CDR3 consists of 13 residues. This chain's CDR3 is CAWGTGGADTQYF. The CDR3 region has the DNA TGTGCCTGGGGGACTGGGGGGGCAGATACGCAGTATTTT.

J is TRBJ2-1 and V is TRBV19; 8 nucleotides agree with TRBD2. CDR3 size: 15 residues. Germline CDR1 and CDR2: LNHDA and SQIVND (reference sequence). V trimming: 1 base; J trimming: 5 bases; junction bases outside the gene matches: 4. CDR3 loop: CASSIGSGGHNEQFF. In nucleotides, the CDR3 is TGTGCCAGTAGTATAGGGAGCGGGGGTCACAATGAGCAGTTCTTC.

The chain uses TRBV6-6 and TRBJ1-1; 10 bases align to TRBD1. The V gene end was trimmed by 8 bases and the J gene end by 6 bases; junction bases not matched to a gene: 9. The germline V gene encodes CDR1 MNHNY and CDR2 SVGAGI (reference sequence). The CDR3 extends over 14 amino acids. The CDR3 loop is CASRDRGLSAEAFF. CDR3 bases: TGTGCCAGCCGGGACAGGGGTTTGAGCGCTGAAGCTTTCTTT.

The chain couples TRBV9 to TRBJ1-2; 9 bases are a match to TRBD1. The CDR3 extends over 16 amino acids. Trimming cost V 5 bases and J 6 bases; bases outside gene matches: 14. Germline V CDR1 and CDR2: SGDLS, YYNGEE. The CDR3 sequence is CASSPDRGTIGHGYTF. CDR3 in DNA: TGTGCCAGCAGTCCGGACAGGGGCACTATAGGGCATGGCTACACCTTC.

This chain joins TRBV7-8 and TRBJ1-4; weak D call: TRBD1 (5 bases). The CDR3 runs 15 residues. The germline V gene has CDR1 SGHVS and CDR2 FQNEAQ. The ends were cut back, 5 bases at V and 3 bases at J, with 13 bases in the middle. CDR3 in DNA: TGTGCCAGCAGCCTGGAAGTAGGGGCTAATGAAAAACTGTTTTTT. It is translated as CASSLEVGANEKLFF.

V gene TRBV6-1 combines with J gene TRBJ1-2; D is unresolved. CDR1 is MNHNS and CDR2 is SASEGT in the germline V gene. Trimming removed 7 bases from V and 3 bases from J, with 15 bases in between. This CDR3 spans 14 amino acids. DNA for the CDR3: TGTGCCAGCAACCCCCCACGGGTCGACTATGGCTACACCTTC. Translating it yields CASNPPRVDYGYTF.

This chain connects TRBV28 to TRBJ1-4; no reliable D call. Germline V CDR1 and CDR2: MDHEN, SYDVKM. The CDR3 loop spans 16 amino acids. V was cut by 6 bases and J by 4 bases, with 18 bases left in between. CDR3 bases: TGTGCCAGCAGCCCACCCGGGCCGCGGGTTAATGAAAAACTGTTTTTT. Protein sequence: CASSPPGPRVNEKLFF.

This chain uses TRBV30 with TRBJ1-2, with TRBD1 as a possible D gene (5 bases). The CDR3 loop spans 13 amino acids. V gave up 3 bases and J gave up 7 bases, with 15 bases separating them. CDR1 GTSNPN and CDR2 SVGIG come from the germline V gene (reference sequence). For the CDR3, the DNA is TGTGCCTGGAGCCCTCGTGGGGCAGGTGGCTACACCTTC. Translated, it gives CAWSPRGAGGYTF.